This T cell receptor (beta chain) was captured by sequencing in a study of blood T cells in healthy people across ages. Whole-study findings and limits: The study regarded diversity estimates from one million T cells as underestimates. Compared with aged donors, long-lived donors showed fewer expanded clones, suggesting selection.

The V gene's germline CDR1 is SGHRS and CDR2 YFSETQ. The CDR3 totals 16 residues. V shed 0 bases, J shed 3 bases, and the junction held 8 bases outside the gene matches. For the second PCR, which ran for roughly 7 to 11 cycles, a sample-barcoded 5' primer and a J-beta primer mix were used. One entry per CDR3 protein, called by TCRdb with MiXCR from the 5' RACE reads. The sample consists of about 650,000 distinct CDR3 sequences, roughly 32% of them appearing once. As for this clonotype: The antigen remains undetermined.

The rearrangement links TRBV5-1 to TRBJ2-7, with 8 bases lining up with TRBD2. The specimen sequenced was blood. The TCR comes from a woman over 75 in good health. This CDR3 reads CASSLVGGGLDYEQYF. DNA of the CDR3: TGCGCCAGCAGCTTGGTTGGCGGGGGGCTTGACTACGAGCAGTACTTC.